This T cell receptor beta chain was identified during a study of early T cells in non-severe SARS-CoV-2 infection. The overall study: Bulk RNA isolated from unsorted whole blood underwent sequencing; chains were not paired.

J was trimmed by 5 bases and V by 0 bases; bases with no gene match: 14. CDR1 and CDR2 (germline): LGHNA, YSLEER. This CDR3 has 18 amino acids. Study-level results: VDJdb matches were skewed toward anti-spike CD8 T cell responses.

Individual cDNA molecules carried attached unique molecular identifiers. MiXCR was run by TCRdb on the 5' RACE reads, yielding one entry per CDR3 protein. Here the sample spans tens of thousands of distinct CDR3 sequences, approximately 11% being singletons. This clonotype occurred a few times. The antigen remains unidentified. The chain has TRBV4-3 and TRBJ2-5; 8 bases agree with TRBD2. Source material: whole blood. The source is an adult who was a healthcare worker with PCR-confirmed SARS-CoV-2 infection or an uninfected control (not recorded which). CDR3: CASSQEQAGGRMGETQYF. The DNA of the CDR3 is TGCGCCAGCAGCCAAGAGCAGGCGGGAGGCCGCATGGGGGAGACCCAGTACTTC.